The clone carrying this T cell receptor (beta chain) was detected ten times or more. Its cognate antigen is unknown. The record originates from a study of T-cell memory formation after mild COVID-19. Regarding the study as a whole: Specificity for SARS-CoV-2 was not confirmed among the second-wave clones peaking on day 37. Contracting clones from day 15 to 85 had balanced CD4/CD8; later expanders favoured CD4+. Contracting CD4+ clones lay largely in CM and EM, with CD8+ ones residing in EMRA. Cross-reactive memory appears to have joined, as suggested by some responding clones showing up in pre-infection memory.

A single record per CDR3 protein comes from TCRdb applying MiXCR to the 5' RACE reads. Altogether more than 150,000 distinct CDR3 sequences are present, about a fifth being singletons, with the ten largest covering roughly 23%. The germline gives CDR1 SGHDT, CDR2 YYEEEE. The CDR3 consists of 14 residues. Trimming took 4 bases from V and 4 from J, leaving 14 bases between them. The chain employs TRBV5-6 and TRBJ1-2; D might be TRBD1 (6 bases). Sequencing was performed on PBMCs or a T cell subset sorted from them (not recorded which). This clonotype originated in an adult woman who had mild COVID-19 (a few samples of this study predate the infection). Cell type and time point are not known. The CDR3 DNA reads as TGTGCCAGCAGCCAGGAGGGCAGGGGCTATGGCTACACCTTC. Translation gives CASSQEGRGYGYTF.